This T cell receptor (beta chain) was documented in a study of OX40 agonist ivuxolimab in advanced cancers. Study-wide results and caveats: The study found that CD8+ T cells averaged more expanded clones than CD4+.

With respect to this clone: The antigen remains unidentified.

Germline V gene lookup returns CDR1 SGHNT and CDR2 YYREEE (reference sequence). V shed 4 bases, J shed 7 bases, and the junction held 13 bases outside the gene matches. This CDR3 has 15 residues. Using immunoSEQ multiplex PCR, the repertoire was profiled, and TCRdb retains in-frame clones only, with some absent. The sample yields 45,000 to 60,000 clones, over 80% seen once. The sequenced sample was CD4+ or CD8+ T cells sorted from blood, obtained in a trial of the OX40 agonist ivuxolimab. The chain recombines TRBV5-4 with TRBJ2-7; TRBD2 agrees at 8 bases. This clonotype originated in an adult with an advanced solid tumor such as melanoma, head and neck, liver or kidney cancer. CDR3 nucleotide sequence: TGTGCCAGCAGCCGACCGGGACTAGGGTTTGGAGAGCAGTACTTC. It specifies CASSRPGLGFGEQYF.